Given below is one TCR beta chain in context. What it recognizes is unknown. The CDR3 sequence is 15 residues long. The V gene's germline CDR1 is SGHNT and CDR2 YYREEE (reference sequence). After removal of 3 bases from V and 4 bases from J, the junction contained 6 bases not matched to a gene. This sample stems from a study of shared clonotypes between healthy human individuals. Study-level points and caveats: The study drew on few donors, limiting represented genetic and exposure-history diversity. Relative to clonotypes present in all four donors, those not shared had lower generation probabilities. Among the subsets, naive ones generally showed larger estimated richness than memory ones.

Sorted subsets were amplified in replicate PCRs using 200 to 250 ng DNA, around 30,000 T cell genomes. Sequencing used immunoSEQ multiplex PCR; TCRdb keeps in-frame clones, though not all of them. The sample yields about 2.4 million clones, over 85% seen once. Sequencing was carried out using naive CD4+ T cells from PBMCs. Documented subset: CD45RA+ positively selected. V and J are TRBV5-4 and TRBJ2-3, with 9 bases matching TRBD2. The clonotype was recovered from a man aged 18 to 30 in good health. Some clones in this sample may be carry-over from other donors' samples. The CDR3 is CASSWGGTSSDTQYF. The CDR3 DNA is TGTGCCAGCAGCTGGGGCGGGACTAGCTCAGATACGCAGTATTTT.